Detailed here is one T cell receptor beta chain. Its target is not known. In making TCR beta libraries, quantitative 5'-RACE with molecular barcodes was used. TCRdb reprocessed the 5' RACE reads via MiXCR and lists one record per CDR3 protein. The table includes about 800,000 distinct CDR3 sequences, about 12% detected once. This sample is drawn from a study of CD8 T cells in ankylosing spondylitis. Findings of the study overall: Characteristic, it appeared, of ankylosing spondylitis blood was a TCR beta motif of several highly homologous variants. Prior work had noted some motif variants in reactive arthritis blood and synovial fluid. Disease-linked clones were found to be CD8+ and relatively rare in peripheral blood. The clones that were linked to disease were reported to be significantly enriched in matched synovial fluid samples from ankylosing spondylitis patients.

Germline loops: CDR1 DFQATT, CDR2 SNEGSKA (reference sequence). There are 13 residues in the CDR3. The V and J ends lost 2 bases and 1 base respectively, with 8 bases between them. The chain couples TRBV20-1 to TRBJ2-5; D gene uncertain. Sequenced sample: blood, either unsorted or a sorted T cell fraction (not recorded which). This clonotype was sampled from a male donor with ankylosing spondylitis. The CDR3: CSARKLTQETQYF. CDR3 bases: TGCAGTGCTAGAAAACTTACCCAAGAGACCCAGTACTTC.